This TCR beta chain was found in a study of blood T cell repertoires in COVID-19. Repertoires were generated with immunoSEQ multiplex PCR, while TCRdb's copy carries only in-frame clones and drops some. The table includes 150,000 to 200,000 clones, around 90% detected once. Two negative PCRs, clearance, or symptom resolution had been documented for recovered Cohort 3 donors. This clone was observed many times. The CDR3 runs to 16 residues. J lost 2 bases, V lost 0 bases, and 5 bases had no gene match. Germline CDR1 and CDR2: SEHNR and FQNEAQ (reference sequence). The sequence was collected from a woman between 18 and 29 years old who had recovered from COVID-19. The rearrangement joins TRBV7-9 to TRBJ2-3, with TRBD1 matching over 7 bases. The sample comprised PBMCs or T cells enriched from blood (not recorded which). CDR3 DNA sequence: TGTGCCAGCAGCTTAGCGCTAACAGGGGACACAGATACGCAGTATTTT. It encodes CASSLALTGDTDTQYF.